The 13 T cell receptor beta chains given below trace back to one sample, sequenced in a study of blood T cells in healthy people across ages (dated by TCRdb to the mid-2010s). The library was obtained by 5' RACE. Sequencer: Illumina HiSeq 2500. A second PCR of about 7 to 12 cycles was run with a J-beta primer mix and a sample-barcoded 5' primer. TCRdb applied fastp at Q25 and MiXCR to the public reads, then kept only in-frame beta chains. Rows with one shared CDR3 protein collapse into an entry with the most common genes and DNA. The sample contains 700,000 or so distinct CDR3 sequences, about 43% of them found a single time. The ten most abundant clones make up approximately 29% of the sample. The sample comprised blood. The origin of the receptors is a man older than 75 in good health.

V is TRBV6-6 and J is TRBJ1-5; D perhaps matches TRBD1 (6 bases). Germline CDR1 and CDR2: MNHNY and SVGAGI (reference sequence). Deletions cut 7 bases from V and 5 bases from J, with 15 bases between. The CDR3 totals 14 residues. In nucleotides, the CDR3 is TGTGCCAGCACCGACAGGCAAGGGTATCAGCCCCAGCATTTT. Translating gives CASTDRQGYQPQHF.

The CDR3, as DNA: TGTGCCAGCAGTCCCACGGCTCCGGGACTAGCGGGAGGGCCGGGTTACGAGCAGTACTTC. Translated: CASSPTAPGLAGGPGYEQYF. The chain recombines TRBV27 with TRBJ2-7; the match to TRBD2 covers 16 bases. J lost 4 bases, V lost 5 bases, and 17 bases had no gene match. Germline V gives CDR1 MNHEY, CDR2 SMNVEV (reference sequence). CDR3 size: 20 residues.

Written as DNA, the CDR3 is TGCAGTGCTACCGGGGGCAATGAGCAGTTCTTC. Amino acids: CSATGGNEQFF. The chain uses TRBV20-1 and TRBJ2-1; D might be TRBD2 (6 bases). The germline V gene encodes CDR1 DFQATT and CDR2 SNEGSKA (reference sequence). V was cut by 4 bases and J by 6 bases, with 7 bases left in between. The CDR3 sequence is 11 residues long.

This clonotype has just a few counts. This chain links TRBV5-4 with TRBJ2-7; TRBD2 matches 9 bases. The CDR3 consists of 16 residues. Germline CDR1 reads SGHNT; CDR2 reads YYREEE (reference sequence). V trimming: 4 bases; J trimming: 1 base; junction bases outside the gene matches: 9. The CDR3 is CASSPFSGGGSYEQYF. DNA for the CDR3: TGTGCCAGCAGCCCCTTTAGCGGGGGAGGGTCCTACGAGCAGTACTTC.

The chain joins TRBV7-2 to TRBJ2-3, with D hard to call. V was cut by 7 bases and J by 4 bases, with 9 bases left in between. CDR3 size: 12 residues. Germline-derived CDR1 and CDR2 are SGHTA and FQGNSA. CDR3 region: CASTEVADTQYF. The CDR3 DNA follows: TGTGCCAGCACCGAGGTAGCAGATACGCAGTATTTT.

The chain combines TRBV10-2 with TRBJ1-1; D unclear. Germline values: CDR1 WSHSY, CDR2 SAAADI. CDR3 length equals 12 residues. V shed 9 bases and J shed 4 bases, with 12 bases lying between them. DNA of the CDR3: TGCGCCAGTCTAGGGCAGGCCACTGAAGCTTTCTTT. Its translation: CASLGQATEAFF.

Turning to this clonotype: A much larger clone is a single base away; this may be a read error. The chain couples TRBV11-2 to TRBJ2-7; D not resolved. The CDR3 contains 12 residues. Germline CDR1 reads SGHAT; CDR2 reads FQNNGV. The V end lost 6 bases, the J end lost 0 bases, and 6 bases lay between the germline ends. CDR3 coding DNA: TGTGCCAGCAGTGCCGCCTCCTACGAGCAGTACTTC. Translated, it gives CASSAASYEQYF.

The CDR3 spells CASSFRATSDSTNEQFF. CDR3 nucleotide sequence: TGTGCCAGCAGCTTTAGAGCCACTTCTGATAGTACCAATGAGCAGTTCTTC. V usage is TRBV7-9 and J usage is TRBJ2-1; no definite D call. Germline CDR1 reads SEHNR; CDR2 reads FQNEAQ (reference sequence). The CDR3 sequence is 17 residues long. Trimming stripped 3 bases from V and 6 bases from J, with 21 bases between.

The chain recombines TRBV29-1 with TRBJ2-1; D not certain. The CDR3 is 15 amino acids. Germline V lookup: CDR1 SQVTM, CDR2 ANQGSEA. V was pared by 4 bases and J by 2 bases, with 15 bases between. In DNA form, the CDR3 reads TGCAGCGTTGGTCGGTTAGGGCTGCCCTACAATGAGCAGTTCTTC. It translates to CSVGRLGLPYNEQFF.

The V and J genes are TRBV6-2 or TRBV6-3 and TRBJ2-3; 10 nucleotides line up with TRBD2. CDR1 and CDR2 from the germline V gene are MNHEY and SVGEGT. This CDR3 comprises 14 residues. Germline trimming cut 6 bases from V and 4 bases from J; bases unmatched to any gene: 4. CDR3 nucleotides: TGTGCCAGCAGAGCGGGAGGGCCCCCAGATACGCAGTATTTT. Its translation is CASRAGGPPDTQYF.

This clonotype was observed a few times. The DNA for the CDR3 is TGTGCCAGCAGTTTCAGACTAGCGGACTACAATGAGCAGTTCTTC. This sequence encodes CASSFRLADYNEQFF. The chain has TRBV6-5 and TRBJ2-1, with TRBD2 matching over 9 bases. CDR3 length equals 15 residues. CDR1 and CDR2 (germline): MNHEY, SVGAGI. J lost 3 bases, V lost 4 bases, and 4 bases had no gene match.

This chain joins TRBV7-2 and TRBJ2-4; D not certain. The CDR3 has 14 amino acids. Germline values: CDR1 SGHTA, CDR2 FQGNSA. The V end was cut by 0 bases, the J end by 5 bases, with 8 bases between. The CDR3 DNA follows: TGTGCCAGCAGCTTAGCATTAAGGGAAAACATTCAGTACTTC. Translated, it gives CASSLALRENIQYF. The full variable domain, with the rest looked up from reference TRBV7-2 and TRBJ2-4, is GAGVSQSPSNKVTEKGKDVELRCDPISGHTALYWYRQSLGQGLEFLIYFQGNSAPDKSGLPSDRFSAERTGGSVSTLTIQRTQQEDSAVYLCASSLALRENIQYFGAGTRLSVL.

This clonotype was seen many times. The chain has TRBV7-2 and TRBJ2-5, with D possibly matching TRBD2 (6 bases). Trimming took 5 bases from V and 4 from J, leaving 11 bases between them. Germline-derived CDR1 and CDR2 are SGHTA and FQGNSA. This CDR3 is built from 13 residues. This chain's CDR3 is CASSTTSLETQYF. The CDR3 region has the DNA TGTGCCAGCAGCACGACTAGTCTAGAGACCCAGTACTTC.